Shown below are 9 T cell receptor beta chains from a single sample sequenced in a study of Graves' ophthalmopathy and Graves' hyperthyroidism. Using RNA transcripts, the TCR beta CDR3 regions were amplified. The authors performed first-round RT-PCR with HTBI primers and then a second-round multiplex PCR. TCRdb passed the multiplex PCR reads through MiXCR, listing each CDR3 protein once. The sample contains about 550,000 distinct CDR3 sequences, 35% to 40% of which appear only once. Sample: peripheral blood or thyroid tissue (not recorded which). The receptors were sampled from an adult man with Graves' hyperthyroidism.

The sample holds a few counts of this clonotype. The CDR3 loop reads CASSPTVASGANVLTF. CDR3 DNA sequence: TGCGCCAGCAGCCCGACGGTCGCCTCTGGGGCCAACGTCCTGACTTTC. The chain recombines TRBV5-1 with TRBJ2-6; D gene ambiguous. The V end was cut by 4 bases, the J end by 0 bases, with 11 bases between. This CDR3 region has 16 residues. In germline, CDR1 is SGHRS, CDR2 YFSETQ.

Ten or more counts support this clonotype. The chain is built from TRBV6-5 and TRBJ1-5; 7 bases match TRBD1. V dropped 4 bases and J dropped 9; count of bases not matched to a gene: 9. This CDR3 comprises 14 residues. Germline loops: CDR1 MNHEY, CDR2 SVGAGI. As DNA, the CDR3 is TGTGCCAGCAGTTTCGGACAGGACTCAGGGCCCCAGCATTTT. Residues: CASSFGQDSGPQHF.

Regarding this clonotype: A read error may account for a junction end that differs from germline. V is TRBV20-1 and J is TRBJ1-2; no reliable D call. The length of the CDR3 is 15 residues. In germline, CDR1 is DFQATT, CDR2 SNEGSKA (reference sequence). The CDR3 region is CSAGDRKGLNYGYTF. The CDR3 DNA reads TGCAGTGCTGGAGATCGGAAAGGTTTAAACTATGGCTACACCTTC.

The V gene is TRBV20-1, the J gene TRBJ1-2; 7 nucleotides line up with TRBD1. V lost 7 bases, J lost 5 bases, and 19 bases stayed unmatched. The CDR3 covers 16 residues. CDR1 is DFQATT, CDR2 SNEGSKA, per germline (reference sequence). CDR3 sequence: CSVDRDGDKREYGYTF. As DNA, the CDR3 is TGCAGTGTCGACAGGGACGGGGACAAGAGAGAGTATGGCTACACCTTC.

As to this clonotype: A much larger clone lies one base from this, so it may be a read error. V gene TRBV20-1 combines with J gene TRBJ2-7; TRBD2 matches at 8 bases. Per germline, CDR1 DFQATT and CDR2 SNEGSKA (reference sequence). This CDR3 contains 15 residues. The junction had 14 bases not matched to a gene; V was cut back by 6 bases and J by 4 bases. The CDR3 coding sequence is TGCAGTGCCCCCTTCCCAGCAGCGGGGGTATACGAGCAGTACTTC. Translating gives CSAPFPAAGVYEQYF.

CDR3 sequence reads: CASKPVAGSLNTGELFF. For the CDR3, the DNA is TGTGCCAGCAAACCGGTAGCGGGGAGTCTGAACACCGGGGAGCTGTTTTTT. The rearrangement links TRBV6-5 to TRBJ2-2; 8 bases align to TRBD2. This CDR3 comprises 17 residues. Per germline, CDR1 MNHEY and CDR2 SVGAGI. With V trimmed by 7 bases and J by 1 base, 11 bases remained unmatched.

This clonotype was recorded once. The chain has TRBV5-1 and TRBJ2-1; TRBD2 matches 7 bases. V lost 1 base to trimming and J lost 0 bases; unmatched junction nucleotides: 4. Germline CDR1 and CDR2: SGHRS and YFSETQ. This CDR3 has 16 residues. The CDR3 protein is CASSLSAGLSYNEQFF. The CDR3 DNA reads TGCGCCAGCAGCTTGTCAGCGGGGCTCTCCTACAATGAGCAGTTCTTC. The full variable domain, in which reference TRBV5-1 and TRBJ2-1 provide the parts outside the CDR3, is KAGVTQTPRYLIKTRGQQVTLSCSPISGHRSVSWYQQTPGQGLQFLFEYFSETQRNKGNFPGRFSGRQFSNSRSEMNVSTLELGDSALYLCASSLSAGLSYNEQFFGPGTRLTVL.

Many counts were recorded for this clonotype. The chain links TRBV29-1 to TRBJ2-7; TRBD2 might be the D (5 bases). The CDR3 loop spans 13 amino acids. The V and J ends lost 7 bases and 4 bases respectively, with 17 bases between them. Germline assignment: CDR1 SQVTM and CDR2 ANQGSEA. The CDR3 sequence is CSASDGVIYEQYF. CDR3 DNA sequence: TGCAGCGCCTCCGACGGGGTTATTTACGAGCAGTACTTC.

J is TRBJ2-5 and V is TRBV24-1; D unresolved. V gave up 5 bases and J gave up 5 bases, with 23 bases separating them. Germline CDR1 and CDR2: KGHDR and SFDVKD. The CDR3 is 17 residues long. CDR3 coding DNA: TGTGCCACCAGTGGATCGGGCTCGGGCTCCTACAATGAGACCCAGTACTTC. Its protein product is CATSGSGSGSYNETQYF.